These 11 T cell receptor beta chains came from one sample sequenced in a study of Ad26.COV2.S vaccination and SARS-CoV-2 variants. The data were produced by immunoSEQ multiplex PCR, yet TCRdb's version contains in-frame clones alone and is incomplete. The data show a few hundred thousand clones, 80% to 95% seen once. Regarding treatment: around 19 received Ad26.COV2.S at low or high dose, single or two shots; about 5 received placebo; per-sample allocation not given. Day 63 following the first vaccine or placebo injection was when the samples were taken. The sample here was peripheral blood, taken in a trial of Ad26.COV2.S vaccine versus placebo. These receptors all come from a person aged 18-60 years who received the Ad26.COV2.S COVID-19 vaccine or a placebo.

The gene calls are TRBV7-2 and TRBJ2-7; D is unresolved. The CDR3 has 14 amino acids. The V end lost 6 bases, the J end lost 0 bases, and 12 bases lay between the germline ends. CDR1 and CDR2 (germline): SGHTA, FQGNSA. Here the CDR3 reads CASSSQTFSYEQYF. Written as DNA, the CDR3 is TGTGCCAGCAGTTCTCAGACCTTCTCCTACGAGCAGTACTTC.

The CDR3 DNA sequence: TGTGCCAGCAGCTTAGCGCCGGCGGCAAAGGGCTACGAGCAGTACTTC. Translating it yields CASSLAPAAKGYEQYF. The chain uses TRBV7-2 and TRBJ2-7; no clear D gene. The CDR3 length is 16 residues. The V gene lost 0 bases and the J gene lost 3 bases, with 15 bases spanning the gap. Germline CDR1 is SGHTA and CDR2 is FQGNSA.

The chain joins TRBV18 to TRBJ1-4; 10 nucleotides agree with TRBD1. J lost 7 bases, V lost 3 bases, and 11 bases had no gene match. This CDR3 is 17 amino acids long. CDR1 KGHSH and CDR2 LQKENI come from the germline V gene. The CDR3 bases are TGTGCCAGCTCACCCCGCGCTACCGGGACAGGGGTTGAAAAACTGTTTTTT. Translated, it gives CASSPRATGTGVEKLFF.

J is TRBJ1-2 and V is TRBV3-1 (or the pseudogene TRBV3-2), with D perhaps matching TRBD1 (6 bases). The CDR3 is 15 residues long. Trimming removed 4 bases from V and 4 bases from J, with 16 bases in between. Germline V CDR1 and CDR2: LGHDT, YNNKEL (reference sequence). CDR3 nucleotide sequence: TGTGCCAGCAGCCGCGTACAGGGAGGGGGCTATGGCTACACCTTC. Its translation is CASSRVQGGGYGYTF.

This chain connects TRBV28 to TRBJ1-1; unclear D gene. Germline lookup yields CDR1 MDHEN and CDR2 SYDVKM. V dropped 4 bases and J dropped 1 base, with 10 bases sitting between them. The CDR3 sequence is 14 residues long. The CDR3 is CASSSPRGNTEAFF. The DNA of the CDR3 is TGTGCCAGCAGTTCGCCCCGGGGGAACACTGAAGCTTTCTTT.

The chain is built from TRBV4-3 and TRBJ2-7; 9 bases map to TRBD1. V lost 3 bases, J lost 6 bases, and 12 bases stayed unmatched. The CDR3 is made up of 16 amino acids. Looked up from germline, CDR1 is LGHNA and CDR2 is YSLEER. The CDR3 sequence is CASSHVVVGQGREQYF. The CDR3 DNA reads TGCGCCAGCAGCCATGTGGTTGTGGGACAGGGACGCGAGCAGTACTTC.

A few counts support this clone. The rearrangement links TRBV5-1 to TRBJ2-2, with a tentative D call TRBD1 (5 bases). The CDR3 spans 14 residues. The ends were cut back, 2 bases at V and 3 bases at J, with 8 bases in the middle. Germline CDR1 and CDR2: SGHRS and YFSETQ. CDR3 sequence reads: CASSFGADTGELFF. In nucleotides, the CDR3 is TGCGCCAGCAGCTTTGGGGCTGACACCGGGGAGCTGTTTTTT.

The CDR3 nucleotides read TGTGCCAGCAGCGTAGTTGAGGGCACCGGGGAGCTGTTTTTT. Amino acid sequence: CASSVVEGTGELFF. The chain links TRBV9 to TRBJ2-2; a weak D match, TRBD2 (5 bases). Trimming shortened V by 0 bases and J by 4 bases, and 7 bases separated the two germline ends. Per germline, CDR1 SGDLS and CDR2 YYNGEE. The CDR3 contains 14 residues.

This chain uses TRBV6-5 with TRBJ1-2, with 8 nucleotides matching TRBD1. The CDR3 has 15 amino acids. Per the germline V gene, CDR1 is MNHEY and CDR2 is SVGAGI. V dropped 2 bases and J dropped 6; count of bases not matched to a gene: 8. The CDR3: CASSYGDRPRDGYTF. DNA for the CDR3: TGTGCCAGCAGTTACGGGGACAGGCCTCGGGATGGCTACACCTTC.

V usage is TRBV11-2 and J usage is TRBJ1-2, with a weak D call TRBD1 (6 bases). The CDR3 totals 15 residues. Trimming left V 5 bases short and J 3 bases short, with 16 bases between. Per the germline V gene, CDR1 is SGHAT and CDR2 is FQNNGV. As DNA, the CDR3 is TGTGCCAGCAGCGATATTGGGGGGCCGTACTATGGCTACACCTTC. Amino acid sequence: CASSDIGGPYYGYTF.

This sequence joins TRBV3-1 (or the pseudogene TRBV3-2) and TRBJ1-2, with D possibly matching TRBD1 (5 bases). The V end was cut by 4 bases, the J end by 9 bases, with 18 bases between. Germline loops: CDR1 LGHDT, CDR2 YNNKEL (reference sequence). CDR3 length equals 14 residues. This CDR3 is CASSPPGHGLSYTF. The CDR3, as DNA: TGTGCCAGCAGCCCTCCCGGACATGGTCTGAGCTACACCTTC.